Listed here is a single T cell receptor (beta chain). Antigen unknown. Before the COVID-19 pandemic, during about 2011-2019, CD4+ T cells were taken from unexposed donors. CD4+ T cells were isolated from the cells after about 11 days of culture. As cell numbers allowed, unexposed-donor CD4+ T cells faced SARS-CoV-2 S/N and four cold-coronavirus spikes. The data were taken from a study of CD4 T cells in relation to SARS-CoV-2 and coronaviruses. Study at large: Negative control cultures got HIV-1 Nef peptides or no peptide. The restricting HLA molecule for shared crossreactive spike epitopes was mapped. General study results and limits: Compared with monoreactive clones, crossreactive clones showed significantly weaker SARS-CoV-2 expansion.

The CDR3 is 13 residues long. The germline V gene encodes CDR1 MNHEY and CDR2 SVGEGT. V gave up 6 bases and J gave up 7 bases; unmatched junction bases: 5. Profiled with immunoSEQ multiplex PCR; TCRdb holds only in-frame clones, not every one. The table records under 30,000 clones, under 80% of them present only once. The sequence was collected from a human donor in good health. The sample was CD4+ T cells from PBMCs, cultured in vitro. V usage is TRBV6-2 or TRBV6-3 and J usage is TRBJ2-2, with 7 nucleotides matching TRBD1. The CDR3 DNA is TGTGCCAGCAGCCCGACAGGGCACGGGGAGCTGTTTTTT. The encoded protein is CASSPTGHGELFF.